Below, 25 T cell receptor beta chains from the same sample are listed, as sequenced in a study of blood T cell repertoires in COVID-19. Profiling relied on immunoSEQ multiplex PCR, and the TCRdb table lists in-frame clones only, not all of them. The sample records 180,000 or so clones, roughly 90% being singletons. Material for sequencing was peripheral blood. Receptors originate from a man aged 18 to 29 with active or convalescent COVID-19.

The genes are TRBV6-5 and TRBJ1-1; 7 nucleotides match TRBD1. Germline V CDR1 and CDR2: MNHEY, SVGAGI. The CDR3 loop spans 11 amino acids. With 7 bases clipped from V and 11 bases from J, the junction kept 7 bases outside the gene matches. The CDR3 sequence: CASTRQGRAFF. The CDR3 DNA reads as TGTGCCAGCACTCGACAGGGCCGGGCTTTCTTT.

As concerns this clone: A junction end diverges from the germline sequence, so it may reflect a read error. The chain joins TRBV19 to TRBJ1-5; TRBD1 aligns across 7 bases. In germline, CDR1 is LNHDA, CDR2 SQIVND (reference sequence). The CDR3 runs 14 residues. DNA of the CDR3: TGTGCCAGTAGCGGGGACAGTAGCTATCAGCCCCAGCATTTT. Translated, it gives CASSGDSSYQPQHF. Drawing the rest from reference TRBV19 and TRBJ1-5, the complete variable domain is DGGITQSPKYLFRKEGQNVTLSCEQNLNHDAMYWYRQDPGQGLRLIYYSQIVNDFQKGDIAEGYSVSREKKESFPLTVTSAQKNPTAFYLCASSGDSSYQPQHFGDGTRLSIL.

The chain uses TRBV10-3 and TRBJ2-7; TRBD1 might be the D (6 bases). Trimming stripped 5 bases from V and 5 bases from J, with 7 bases between. Germline lookup yields CDR1 ENHRY and CDR2 SYGVKD. The CDR3 has 11 amino acids. In DNA form, the CDR3 reads TGTGCCATCAGTACAGGGAACGAGCAGTACTTC. Its translation is CAISTGNEQYF.

The gene calls are TRBV27 and TRBJ2-3; D might be TRBD2 (5 bases). The V gene's germline CDR1 is MNHEY and CDR2 SMNVEV (reference sequence). CDR3 length equals 17 residues. V lost 8 bases and J lost 3, with 24 bases in between. The CDR3 DNA reads TGTGCCAGCCGACCCCCGTGGCCCCGGGAAAGAACAGATACGCAGTATTTT. As protein: CASRPPWPRERTDTQYF.

The CDR3 loop is CASSLMGQSQETQYF. The CDR3 region has the DNA TGTGCCAGTAGTCTTATGGGACAGTCCCAAGAGACCCAGTACTTC. The V and J genes are TRBV19 and TRBJ2-5, with 7 bases lining up with TRBD1. The trim removed 5 bases at V and 1 base at J, leaving 7 bases unmatched. Germline V gene sequence: CDR1 LNHDA, CDR2 SQIVND (reference sequence). The CDR3 runs to 15 residues.

The rearrangement joins TRBV2 to TRBJ1-5; D may be TRBD1 (5 bases). Trimming stripped 5 bases from V and 11 bases from J, with 19 bases between. The germline V gene encodes CDR1 SNHLY and CDR2 FYNNEI. CDR3 length equals 14 residues. DNA of the CDR3: TGTGCCAGCAGTCTTACGGGGGGGGATGGGGCCCAGCATTTT. Protein product: CASSLTGGDGAQHF.

This clone has just one count. For the CDR3, the DNA is TGTGCCAGCAGCGTAGCTCCCGGGTATAGCACAGATACGCAGTATTTT. Encoded protein: CASSVAPGYSTDTQYF. The genes are TRBV9 and TRBJ2-3, with D unresolved. Trimming shortened V by 0 bases and J by 0 bases, and 11 bases separated the two germline ends. Germline V gene data show CDR1 as SGDLS and CDR2 as YYNGEE. The CDR3 sequence is 16 residues long. Combining the CDR3 with reference TRBV9 and TRBJ2-3 gives the whole variable domain DSGVTQTPKHLITATGQRVTLRCSPRSGDLSVYWYQQSLDQGLQFLIQYYNGEERAKGNILERFSAQQFPDLHSELNLSSLELGDSALYFCASSVAPGYSTDTQYFGPGTRLTVL.

The rearrangement uses TRBV5-4 and TRBJ2-3; 7 bases are a match to TRBD2. The CDR3 sequence is 16 residues long. V shed 4 bases, J shed 6 bases, and the junction held 14 bases outside the gene matches. Looked up from germline, CDR1 is SGHNT and CDR2 is YYREEE (reference sequence). This chain's CDR3 is CASSPPGAPGGDTQYF. CDR3 nucleotide sequence: TGTGCCAGCAGCCCCCCCGGGGCCCCCGGGGGGGATACGCAGTATTTT.

The chain employs TRBV3-1 (or the pseudogene TRBV3-2) and TRBJ1-2; TRBD1 matches 8 bases. V shed 5 bases, J shed 7 bases, and the junction held 9 bases outside the gene matches. Germline V CDR1 and CDR2: LGHDT, YNNKEL (reference sequence). This CDR3 has 14 residues. As DNA, the CDR3 is TGTGCCAGCAGCGAACGACAGGGGAGATCTGGCTACACCTTC. Translated: CASSERQGRSGYTF.

The rearrangement joins TRBV3-1 (or the pseudogene TRBV3-2) to TRBJ2-1, with D perhaps matching TRBD2 (5 bases). Germline lookup yields CDR1 LGHDT and CDR2 YNNKEL (reference sequence). The CDR3 spans 16 residues. The germline V and J ends were trimmed by 1 base and 0 bases, with 10 bases remaining between them. CDR3 residues: CASSQAGRGSYNEQFF. The CDR3 DNA reads as TGTGCCAGCAGCCAAGCCGGACGGGGCTCCTACAATGAGCAGTTCTTC.

V and J are TRBV9 and TRBJ2-3, with unresolved D. Germline V CDR1 and CDR2: SGDLS, YYNGEE. Trimming left V 1 base short and J 0 bases short, with 15 bases between. The CDR3 has 17 residues. The chain's CDR3 is CASSVLGQTHSTDTQYF. The CDR3 DNA is TGTGCCAGCAGCGTACTTGGGCAGACGCATAGCACAGATACGCAGTATTTT.

This rearrangement joins TRBV4-1 to TRBJ2-5; a possible D gene is TRBD2 (7 bases). The CDR3 contains 16 residues. Germline loops: CDR1 MGHRA, CDR2 YSYEKL. The ends were cut back, 0 bases at V and 2 bases at J, with 13 bases in the middle. Written as DNA, the CDR3 is TGCGCCAGCAGCCAAGATTGGGGGGGCGTACAAGAGACCCAGTACTTC. It is translated as CASSQDWGGVQETQYF.

This clone turned up a few times. The chain has TRBV6-2 or TRBV6-3 and TRBJ2-3, with D unclear. The CDR3 runs to 12 residues. Deletions cut 4 bases from V and 5 bases from J, with 7 bases between. Germline V gene sequence: CDR1 MNHEY, CDR2 SVGEGT. CDR3 protein: CASSSSRDTQYF. The CDR3 coding sequence is TGTGCCAGCAGTTCCTCCAGAGATACGCAGTATTTT.

J is TRBJ2-3 and V is TRBV4-1; D is uncertain. CDR3 length: 16 residues. The germline gives CDR1 MGHRA, CDR2 YSYEKL. V was trimmed by 1 base and J by 1 base, leaving 12 bases between them. The CDR3 loop is CASSQVNPEGTDTQYF. The CDR3 DNA is TGCGCCAGCAGCCAAGTCAACCCCGAGGGCACAGATACGCAGTATTTT.

The chain combines TRBV4-2 with TRBJ2-6, with D unclear. The CDR3 loop spans 15 amino acids. V lost 0 bases and J lost 0, with 3 bases in between. CDR1 is LGHNA, CDR2 YNFKEQ, per germline. Written as DNA, the CDR3 is TGTGCCAGCAGCCAAGAATACTCTGGGGCCAACGTCCTGACTTTC. Translation gives CASSQEYSGANVLTF.

A word on this clone: Mismatch with germline at one junction end may stem from a read error. The V call is TRBV12-5, the J call TRBJ1-4, with D tentatively TRBD1 (5 bases). The CDR3 consists of 13 residues. Germline CDR1 is LGHNT and CDR2 is FRNRAP. CDR3 DNA sequence: TGTGCCAGTGGCGGGGGAGTGGGTGAAAAACTGTTTTTT. Translation gives CASGGGVGEKLFF.

The rearrangement joins TRBV18 to TRBJ2-2; TRBD1 matches at 7 bases. CDR3 size: 14 residues. Trimming removed 4 bases from V and 6 bases from J; junction bases left unmatched: 5. In germline, CDR1 is KGHSH, CDR2 LQKENI. The CDR3 here is CASSQLQGSGELFF. The CDR3 DNA sequence: TGTGCCAGCTCACAACTACAGGGGTCCGGGGAGCTGTTTTTT. Full variable domain (missing parts from reference TRBV18 and TRBJ2-2): NAGVMQNPRHLVRRRGQEARLRCSPMKGHSHVYWYRQLPEEGLKFMVYLQKENIIDESGMPKERFSAEFPKEGPSILRIQQVVRGDSAAYFCASSQLQGSGELFFGEGSRLTVL.

V and J are TRBV3-1 (or the pseudogene TRBV3-2) and TRBJ1-1; no reliable D call. This CDR3 comprises 14 residues. With 5 bases removed from V and 4 bases from J, the gap between germline ends came to 14 bases. The germline V gene has CDR1 LGHDT and CDR2 YNNKEL (reference sequence). The CDR3 coding sequence is TGTGCCAGCAGCAAGGCCTCGGGAATCACTGAAGCTTTCTTT. Its translation is CASSKASGITEAFF.

This rearrangement joins TRBV6-1 to TRBJ1-2, with 7 bases identical to TRBD1. In germline, CDR1 is MNHNS, CDR2 SASEGT. This CDR3 has 12 residues. J gave up 8 bases and V 3 bases, and 3 bases lay outside the gene matches. CDR3 in DNA: TGTGCCAGCAGTGACAGGGGGGACGGCTACACCTTC. Its translation: CASSDRGDGYTF.

V usage is TRBV30 and J usage is TRBJ1-5, with 9 nucleotides matching TRBD1. J gave up 6 bases and V 7 bases, and 7 bases lay outside the gene matches. CDR3 length equals 13 residues. Germline CDR1 reads GTSNPN; CDR2 reads SVGIG (reference sequence). CDR3 DNA sequence: TGTGCCTTAACACAGGGGGCGGGTCAGCCCCAGCATTTT. Protein: CALTQGAGQPQHF.

This clone was seen once. DNA for the CDR3: TGTGCCAGCAGAAGACAGGGTGCCTACGAGCAGTACTTC. It translates to CASRRQGAYEQYF. V usage is TRBV12-3 or TRBV12-4 and J usage is TRBJ2-7, with 7 bases identical to TRBD1. The CDR3 is 13 amino acids. The junction had 4 bases not matched to a gene; V was cut back by 6 bases and J by 2 bases.

The J gene is TRBJ2-4, the V gene TRBV6-5; D may be TRBD2 (5 bases). With 5 bases removed from V and 9 bases from J, the gap between germline ends came to 14 bases. Looked up from germline, CDR1 is MNHEY and CDR2 is SVGAGI. This CDR3 spans 13 amino acids. CDR3 sequence reads: CASSPAGYGIQYF. The CDR3 DNA reads as TGTGCCAGCAGTCCCGCGGGTTACGGCATTCAGTACTTC.

This chain joins TRBV11-2 and TRBJ2-1; possible D gene TRBD2, 6 bases. This CDR3 comprises 17 residues. Germline CDR1 and CDR2: SGHAT and FQNNGV. Trimming left V 0 bases short and J 0 bases short, with 12 bases between. The CDR3 nucleotides read TGTGCCAGCAGCTTAGAGGCTGCGGGATACTCCTACAATGAGCAGTTCTTC. This gives the protein CASSLEAAGYSYNEQFF.

V is TRBV3-1 (or the pseudogene TRBV3-2) and J is TRBJ1-6; possible D gene TRBD1, 5 bases. V was pared by 4 bases and J by 9 bases, with 7 bases between. There are 12 residues in the CDR3. Germline V lookup: CDR1 LGHDT, CDR2 YNNKEL (reference sequence). The CDR3 loop is CASSLGGSPLHF. DNA of the CDR3: TGTGCCAGCAGCCTGGGGGGTTCACCCCTCCACTTT.

The chain combines TRBV27 with TRBJ1-6, with a possible D match to TRBD1 (6 bases). The CDR3 extends over 14 amino acids. V lost 5 bases, J lost 7 bases, and 12 bases lay in between. Germline V gene sequence: CDR1 MNHEY, CDR2 SMNVEV (reference sequence). The CDR3 coding sequence is TGTGCCAGCAGTCCCACAGGGTTGAATTCACCCCTCCACTTT. Translated: CASSPTGLNSPLHF.